This entry features one T cell receptor beta chain sequence. Its recognized antigen is unknown. Base qualities were left out, and no much larger clone turns up one base away. To sequence the TCRbeta CDR3 region, genomic DNA was isolated from the sorted cells. The immunoSEQ Assay was used to sequence the TCRbeta CDR3 regions. The source is immuneACCESS, and TCRdb retained only in-frame sequences with V and J called. Part of the clones is not carried over; for the studies checked, unresolved V genes explain less than half of this, and the remainder is unexplained. A total of about 15,000 clones appear in this sample, over 65% of them only once. The top ten clones comprise roughly 36% of the sample. These data are taken from a study of OX40 agonist ivuxolimab in advanced cancers. Study-level background: Ivuxolimab was an agonistic, fully human IgG2 monoclonal antibody directed against OX40 (CD134), a costimulatory receptor. Intravenous ivuxolimab was administered to patients every 2 weeks at six dose levels: 0.01, 0.1, 0.3, 1.5, 3 and 10 mg/kg. Of the roughly 50 dose-escalation patients, hepatocellular carcinoma was present in roughly 19, melanoma in approximately 15, renal cell carcinoma in 9 and head and neck cancer in 9. The dose-escalation cohort was 82.7% male with a mean age of 60 years, ranging from roughly 20 to 80. Patients were allowed to have had prior anti-PD-1, anti-PD-L1 or anti-CTLA-4 therapy, and around 40% of the dose-escalation patients had previously received checkpoint inhibitors. Partial responses occurred in three dose-escalation patients: two with cutaneous melanoma and one with hepatocellular carcinoma. Peripheral TCRbeta sequencing aimed to test whether ivuxolimab altered TCR sequence diversity and caused clonal T-cell expansion. The paper reports the monotherapy dose-escalation portion (N of about 50 patients) of the phase I ivuxolimab trial. What the study reported, not specific to this receptor: At doses from 0.1 to 3.0 mg/kg, clonal expansion was seen in both CD4+ and CD8+ blood T cells between baseline and week 6. Antigen specificity was not determined for the clonally expanded peripheral T cells. Low levels of normalized T-cell clonal expansion were also seen in some patients who did not respond. In the 0.1-3.0 mg/kg groups, partial responders were among the patients with the lowest normalized peripheral clonal expansion, particularly in CD8+ T cells. After ivuxolimab, CD8+ T cells had more expanded clones than CD4+ T cells on average.

The trial excluded patients who had a history of autoimmune disease or were on systemic immunosuppression. Peripheral blood for TCR sequencing was collected from all dose cohorts at baseline, on cycle 4 day 1, and on cycle 7 day 1. Samples came from an open-label, multicenter, first-in-human phase I dose-escalation trial of ivuxolimab. Adults with locally advanced or metastatic melanoma, renal cell carcinoma, hepatocellular carcinoma or head and neck squamous cell carcinoma were enrolled in the trial. Before TCR sequencing, CD4+ T cells and CD8+ T cells from peripheral blood were sorted into separate populations. A distance of 10 bases separates the germline ends of V and J, which lose 4 bases and 3 bases respectively. Spanning cysteine to phenylalanine, the CDR3 consists of 13 amino acids. The CDR3 DNA has 39 bases and is translated from base 1. Based on the germline V gene, the CDR1 and CDR2 sequences are MNHNS and SASEGT.

This clonotype was obtained from an adult with an advanced solid tumor such as melanoma, head and neck, liver or kidney cancer. The sequenced sample was CD4+ or CD8+ T cells sorted from blood, obtained in a trial of the OX40 agonist ivuxolimab. The sequence is built from TRBV6-1 and TRBJ2-7; the D gene cannot be named for sure. The base sequence is TGTGCCAGCAGTGCACCTTCTAACTACGAGCAGTACTTC. Its protein reads: CASSAPSNYEQYF.